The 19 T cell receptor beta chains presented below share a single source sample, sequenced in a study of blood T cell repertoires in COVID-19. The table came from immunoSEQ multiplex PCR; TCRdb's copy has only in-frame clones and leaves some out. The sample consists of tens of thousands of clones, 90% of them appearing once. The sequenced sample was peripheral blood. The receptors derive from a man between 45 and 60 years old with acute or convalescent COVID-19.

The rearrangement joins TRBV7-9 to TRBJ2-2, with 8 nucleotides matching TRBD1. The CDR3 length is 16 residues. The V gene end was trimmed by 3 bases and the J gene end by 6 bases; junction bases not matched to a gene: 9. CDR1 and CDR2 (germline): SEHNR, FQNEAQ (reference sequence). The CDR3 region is CASSFRTGKASGELFF. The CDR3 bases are TGTGCCAGCAGCTTCCGGACAGGGAAGGCCTCCGGGGAGCTGTTTTTT.

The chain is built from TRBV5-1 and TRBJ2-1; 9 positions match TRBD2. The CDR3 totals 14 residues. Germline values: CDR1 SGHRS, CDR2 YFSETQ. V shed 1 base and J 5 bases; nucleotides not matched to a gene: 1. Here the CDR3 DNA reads TGCGCCAGCAGCTTGAGACTAGCGGACAATGAGCAGTTCTTC. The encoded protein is CASSLRLADNEQFF.

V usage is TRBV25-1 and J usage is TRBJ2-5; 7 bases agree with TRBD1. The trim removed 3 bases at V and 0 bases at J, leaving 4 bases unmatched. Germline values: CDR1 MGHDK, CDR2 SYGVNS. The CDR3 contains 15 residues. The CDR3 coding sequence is TGTGCCAGCAGTGATGAGGGACAGTACCAAGAGACCCAGTACTTC. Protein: CASSDEGQYQETQYF.

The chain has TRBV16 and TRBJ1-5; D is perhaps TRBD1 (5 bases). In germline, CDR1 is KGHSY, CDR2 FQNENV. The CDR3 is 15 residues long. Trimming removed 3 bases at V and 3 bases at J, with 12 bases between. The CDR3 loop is CASSHIDRSNQPQHF. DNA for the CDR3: TGTGCCAGCAGCCATATAGACAGATCCAATCAGCCCCAGCATTTT.

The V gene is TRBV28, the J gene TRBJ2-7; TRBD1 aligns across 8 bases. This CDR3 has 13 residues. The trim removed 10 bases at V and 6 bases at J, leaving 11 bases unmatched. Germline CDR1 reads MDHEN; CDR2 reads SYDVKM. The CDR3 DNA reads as TGTGCCACCTCTGGACAGGGTTCGGGCGAGCAGTACGTC. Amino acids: CATSGQGSGEQYV.

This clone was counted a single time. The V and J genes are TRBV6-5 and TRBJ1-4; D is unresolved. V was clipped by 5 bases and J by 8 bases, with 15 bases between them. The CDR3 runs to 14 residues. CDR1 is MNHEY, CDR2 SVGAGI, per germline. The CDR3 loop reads CASSRAQRAEKLFF. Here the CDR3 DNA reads TGTGCCAGCAGTCGGGCACAGAGGGCCGAAAAACTGTTTTTT.

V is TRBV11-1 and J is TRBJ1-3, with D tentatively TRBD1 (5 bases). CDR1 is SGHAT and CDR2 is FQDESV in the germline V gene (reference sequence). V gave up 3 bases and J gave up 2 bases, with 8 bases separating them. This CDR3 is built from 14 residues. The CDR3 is CASSFAGPGNTIYF. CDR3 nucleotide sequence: TGTGCCAGCAGCTTCGCAGGGCCTGGAAACACCATATATTTT.

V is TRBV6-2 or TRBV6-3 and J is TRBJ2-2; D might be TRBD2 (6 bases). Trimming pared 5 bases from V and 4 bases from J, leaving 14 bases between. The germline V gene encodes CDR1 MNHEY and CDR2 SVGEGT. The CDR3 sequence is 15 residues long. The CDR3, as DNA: TGTGCCAGCAGTAGAGCGACGCGGGGCACCGGGGAGCTGTTTTTT. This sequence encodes CASSRATRGTGELFF.

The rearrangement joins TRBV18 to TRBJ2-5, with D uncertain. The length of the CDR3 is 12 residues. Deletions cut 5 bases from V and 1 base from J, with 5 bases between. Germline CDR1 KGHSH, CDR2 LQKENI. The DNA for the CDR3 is TGTGCCAGCTCATCGGGCCAAGAGACCCAGTACTTC. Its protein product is CASSSGQETQYF. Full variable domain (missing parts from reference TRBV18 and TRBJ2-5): NAGVMQNPRHLVRRRGQEARLRCSPMKGHSHVYWYRQLPEEGLKFMVYLQKENIIDESGMPKERFSAEFPKEGPSILRIQQVVRGDSAAYFCASSSGQETQYFGPGTRLLVL.

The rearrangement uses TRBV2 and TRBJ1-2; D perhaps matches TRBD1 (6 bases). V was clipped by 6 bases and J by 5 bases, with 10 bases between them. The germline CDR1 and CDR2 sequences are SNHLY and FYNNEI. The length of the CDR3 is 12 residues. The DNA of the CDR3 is TGTGCCAGCAGCCCCCAGGGGTATGGCTACACCTTC. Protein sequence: CASSPQGYGYTF.

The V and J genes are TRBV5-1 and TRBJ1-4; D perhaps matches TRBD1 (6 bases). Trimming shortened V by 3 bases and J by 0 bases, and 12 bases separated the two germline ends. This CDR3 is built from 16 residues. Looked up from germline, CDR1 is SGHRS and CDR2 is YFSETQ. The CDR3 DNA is TGCGCCAGCAGCTCGTTACAGGGCTCAACTAATGAAAAACTGTTTTTT. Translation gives CASSSLQGSTNEKLFF.

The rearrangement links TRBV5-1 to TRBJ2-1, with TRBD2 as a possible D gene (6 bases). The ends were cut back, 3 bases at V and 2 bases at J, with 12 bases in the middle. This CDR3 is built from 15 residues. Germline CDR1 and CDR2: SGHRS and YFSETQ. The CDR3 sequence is CASSSLAATYNEQFF. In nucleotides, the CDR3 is TGCGCCAGCAGCTCTTTAGCGGCGACCTACAATGAGCAGTTCTTC. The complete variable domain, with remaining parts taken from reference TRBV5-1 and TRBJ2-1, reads KAGVTQTPRYLIKTRGQQVTLSCSPISGHRSVSWYQQTPGQGLQFLFEYFSETQRNKGNFPGRFSGRQFSNSRSEMNVSTLELGDSALYLCASSSLAATYNEQFFGPGTRLTVL.

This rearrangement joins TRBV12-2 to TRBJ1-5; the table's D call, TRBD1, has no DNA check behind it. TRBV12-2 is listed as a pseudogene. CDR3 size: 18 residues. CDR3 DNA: TGTGCAAGTCGCTTATCCTCCAGGGGGCGAGATGGCAATCAGCCCCAGCATTTT. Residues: CASRLSSRGRDGNQPQHF.

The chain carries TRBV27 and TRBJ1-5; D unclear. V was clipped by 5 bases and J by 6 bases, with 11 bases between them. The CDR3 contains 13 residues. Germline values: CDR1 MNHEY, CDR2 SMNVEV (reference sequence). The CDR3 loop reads CASSSGRTQPQHF. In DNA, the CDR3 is TGTGCCAGCAGTAGCGGACGAACTCAGCCCCAGCATTTT.

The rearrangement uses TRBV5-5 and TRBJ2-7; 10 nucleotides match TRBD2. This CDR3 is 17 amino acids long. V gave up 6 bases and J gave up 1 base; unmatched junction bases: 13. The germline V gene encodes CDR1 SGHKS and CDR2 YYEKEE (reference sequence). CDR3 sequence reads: CASTWLAGARSSYEQYF. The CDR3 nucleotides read TGTGCCAGCACCTGGCTAGCGGGAGCTAGAAGTTCCTACGAGCAGTACTTC.

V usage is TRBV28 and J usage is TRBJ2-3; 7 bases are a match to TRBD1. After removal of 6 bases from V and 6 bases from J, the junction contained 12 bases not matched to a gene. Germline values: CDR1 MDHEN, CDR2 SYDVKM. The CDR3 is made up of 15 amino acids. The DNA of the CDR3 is TGTGCCAGCAGCCCGACAGGGAAGTCTAGGGATACGCAGTATTTT. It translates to CASSPTGKSRDTQYF.

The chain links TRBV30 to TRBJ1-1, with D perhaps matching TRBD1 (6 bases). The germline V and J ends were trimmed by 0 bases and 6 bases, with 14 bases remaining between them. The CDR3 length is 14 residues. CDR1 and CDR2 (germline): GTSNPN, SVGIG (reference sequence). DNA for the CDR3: TGTGCCTGGAGTGTAAGCAGGGCAGGGGCTGAAGCTTTCTTT. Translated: CAWSVSRAGAEAFF.

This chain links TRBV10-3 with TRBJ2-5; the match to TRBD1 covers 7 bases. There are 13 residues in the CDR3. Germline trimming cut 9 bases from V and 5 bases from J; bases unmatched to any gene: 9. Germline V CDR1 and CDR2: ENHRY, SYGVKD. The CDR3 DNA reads TGTGCCATAACACAGGGGTTGGGGGAGACCCAGTACTTC. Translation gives CAITQGLGETQYF.

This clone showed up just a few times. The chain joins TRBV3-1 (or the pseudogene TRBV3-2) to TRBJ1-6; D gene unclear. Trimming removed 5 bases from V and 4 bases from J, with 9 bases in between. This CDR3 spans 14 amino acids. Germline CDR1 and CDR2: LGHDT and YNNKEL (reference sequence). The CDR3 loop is CASSTLEYNSPLHF. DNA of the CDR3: TGTGCCAGCAGCACGTTGGAGTATAATTCACCCCTCCACTTT.